One sample yielded the 10 T cell receptor beta chains listed below, sequenced in a study of regulatory T cells in long-lasting Graves disease. According to the study, TCR beta libraries were built with iRepertoire HTBI primers and CDR3-region Arm-PCR. TCRdb called the multiplex PCR reads again in MiXCR, with one record for every CDR3 protein. The sample records 400,000 to 450,000 distinct CDR3 sequences, around 24% being singletons. The time point denotes: persistent/refractory GD, antithyroid drugs over 5 years with positive TRAb. Isolated PBMC RNA provided the starting material for the TCR library. The starting material was peripheral blood mononuclear cells (PBMCs), obtained when the disease was refractory, from a patient treated with antithyroid drugs. The receptors here all came from a female donor with Graves disease.

The chain employs TRBV7-9 and TRBJ2-2; 7 bases match TRBD1. The germline V gene encodes CDR1 SEHNR and CDR2 FQNEAQ (reference sequence). The CDR3 is 14 residues long. The V segment lost 5 bases and the J segment 5 bases; nucleotides outside the gene matches: 5. CDR3 protein: CASSAQGETGELFF. The CDR3, as DNA: TGTGCCAGCAGCGCGCAGGGGGAAACCGGGGAGCTGTTTTTT. Full variable domain (rest looked up from reference TRBV7-9 and TRBJ2-2): DTGVSQNPRHKITKRGQNVTFRCDPISEHNRLYWYRQTLGQGPEFLTYFQNEAQLEKSRLLSDRFSAERPKGSFSTLEIQRTEQGDSAMYLCASSAQGETGELFFGEGSRLTVL.

There are a few counts of this clonotype. The CDR3 is CASSADRANQPQHF. The CDR3 DNA sequence: TGTGCCAGCAGTGCCGACAGGGCCAATCAGCCCCAGCATTTT. The chain is built from TRBV25-1 and TRBJ1-5, with 7 nucleotides matching TRBD1. The V gene end was trimmed by 4 bases and the J gene end by 3 bases; junction bases not matched to a gene: 3. From germline, CDR1 is MGHDK and CDR2 SYGVNS. The CDR3 sequence is 14 residues long.

V gene TRBV18 combines with J gene TRBJ1-5; D perhaps matches TRBD1 (6 bases). V lost 6 bases, J lost 3 bases, and 12 bases lay in between. Germline V gene sequence: CDR1 KGHSH, CDR2 LQKENI. The CDR3 contains 14 residues. CDR3 bases: TGTGCCAGCTCCTACGGGACATACAATCAGCCCCAGCATTTT. Amino acids: CASSYGTYNQPQHF. Using reference TRBV18 and TRBJ1-5 for the parts outside the CDR3, the full variable domain is NAGVMQNPRHLVRRRGQEARLRCSPMKGHSHVYWYRQLPEEGLKFMVYLQKENIIDESGMPKERFSAEFPKEGPSILRIQQVVRGDSAAYFCASSYGTYNQPQHFGDGTRLSIL.

This clonotype was seen a handful of times. The rearrangement uses TRBV18 and TRBJ1-2; 8 nucleotides align to TRBD1. With V trimmed by 1 base and J by 4 bases, 14 bases remained unmatched. The CDR3 is 18 residues long. Germline lookup yields CDR1 KGHSH and CDR2 LQKENI. This CDR3 reads CASSPRSTGVLDSYGYTF. CDR3 nucleotide sequence: TGTGCCAGCTCACCACGGTCGACAGGGGTGCTAGACTCCTATGGCTACACCTTC.

This sequence joins TRBV28 and TRBJ2-5, with TRBD2 as a possible D gene (7 bases). Trimming removed 1 base at V and 3 bases at J, with 12 bases between. The CDR3 loop spans 15 amino acids. Looked up from germline, CDR1 is MDHEN and CDR2 is SYDVKM. Here the CDR3 DNA reads TGTGCCAGCAGTTTATCTAGGGGGGGCAAAGAGACCCAGTACTTC. The encoded protein is CASSLSRGGKETQYF.

This clonotype appeared a few times. The J gene is TRBJ2-2, the V gene TRBV2; D is perhaps TRBD2 (5 bases). Germline CDR1 is SNHLY and CDR2 is FYNNEI. V was pared by 6 bases and J by 9 bases, with 17 bases between. CDR3 length equals 14 residues. CDR3 region: CASRPTRSDRELFF. The CDR3 bases are TGTGCCAGCAGGCCTACTAGGTCGGACCGGGAGCTGTTTTTT.

Only a few counts were recorded for this clonotype. The chain carries TRBV6-2 or TRBV6-3 and TRBJ1-1, with D uncertain. Per the germline V gene, CDR1 is MNHEY and CDR2 is SVGEGT. This CDR3 contains 15 residues. Trimming pared 2 bases from V and 0 bases from J, leaving 10 bases between. In nucleotides, the CDR3 is TGTGCCAGCAGTTACGCGGCGGCTGTGAACACTGAAGCTTTCTTT. This translates into CASSYAAAVNTEAFF.

This clonotype was detected a few times. V and J are TRBV19 and TRBJ2-7; maybe TRBD2 (5 bases). Trimming took off 1 base at V and 3 bases at J, with 13 bases between the two ends. Germline V CDR1 and CDR2: LNHDA, SQIVND (reference sequence). There are 15 residues in the CDR3. The DNA for the CDR3 is TGTGCCAGTAGTATAGTAAGCGGATTTAACTACGAGCAGTACTTC. It codes for CASSIVSGFNYEQYF.

This clonotype has at least ten counts. J is TRBJ1-6 and V is TRBV15; TRBD1 agrees at 9 bases. Germline V gene lookup returns CDR1 LNHNV and CDR2 YYDKDF (reference sequence). The CDR3 spans 16 residues. With V trimmed by 1 base and J by 9 bases, 7 bases remained unmatched. The DNA of the CDR3 is TGTGCCACCAGCAGAGGCAGTGGGACAGGGTCTTCACCCCTCCACTTT. Translated: CATSRGSGTGSSPLHF.

This clonotype was seen a handful of times. The chain employs TRBV2 and TRBJ2-3; tentative D call: TRBD1 (7 bases). The CDR3 has 15 amino acids. CDR1 and CDR2 from the germline V gene are SNHLY and FYNNEI. Trimming removed 7 bases from V and 1 base from J, with 15 bases in between. The CDR3 loop is CASTGQGGRTDTQYF. CDR3 sequence (DNA): TGTGCCAGCACCGGGCAGGGGGGACGCACAGATACGCAGTATTTT.